The 11 T cell receptor beta chains below come from one sample, sequenced in a study of PD-1 blockade in classical Hodgkin lymphoma. The data were produced by immunoSEQ multiplex PCR, yet TCRdb's version contains in-frame clones alone and is incomplete. The table lists about 98,000 clones, roughly 92% of them singletons. All patients experienced relapse after autologous stem cell transplantation, and brentuximab vedotin exposure was variable. Sequenced material: peripheral blood mononuclear cells (PBMCs), taken at baseline. The origin of the receptors is a human donor with classical Hodgkin lymphoma.

The chain uses TRBV2 and TRBJ2-6; D is undetermined. Germline V gives CDR1 SNHLY, CDR2 FYNNEI. V was clipped by 4 bases and J by 4 bases, with 11 bases between them. This CDR3 is built from 15 residues. The CDR3 reads CASSVDRVGANVLTF. The CDR3 nucleotides are TGTGCCAGCAGTGTGGATCGGGTGGGGGCCAACGTCCTGACTTTC.

The V and J genes are TRBV6-1 and TRBJ1-1, with D hard to call. This CDR3 is 13 amino acids long. Germline V gene lookup returns CDR1 MNHNS and CDR2 SASEGT. V lost 9 bases and J lost 1, with 12 bases in between. The CDR3 region is CASHWDRNTEAFF. CDR3 bases: TGTGCCAGTCATTGGGATAGGAACACTGAAGCTTTCTTT.

The chain carries TRBV19 and TRBJ2-4; D may be TRBD2 (6 bases). The germline V and J ends were trimmed by 6 bases and 5 bases, with 17 bases remaining between them. The CDR3 loop spans 15 amino acids. Germline V gene sequence: CDR1 LNHDA, CDR2 SQIVND (reference sequence). CDR3 DNA: TGTGCCAGTAGCCCTGGACTAATCCCCGAAAACATTCAGTACTTC. Its protein product is CASSPGLIPENIQYF.

A single count supports this clone. The gene calls are TRBV6-1 and TRBJ2-7; 11 bases match TRBD1. Trimming cost V 7 bases and J 3 bases; bases outside gene matches: 5. The CDR3 loop spans 14 amino acids. Germline V gives CDR1 MNHNS, CDR2 SASEGT. DNA for the CDR3: TGTGCCAGCATGGGACAGGGGGTTTACTACGAGCAGTACTTC. As protein: CASMGQGVYYEQYF.

The CDR3 region is CASSLSTQNTEAFF. In DNA form, the CDR3 reads TGTGCCAGCAGTTTATCCACACAGAACACTGAAGCTTTCTTT. This chain uses TRBV27 with TRBJ1-1; D remains ambiguous. Trimming pared 0 bases from V and 1 base from J, leaving 6 bases between. The CDR3 sequence is 14 residues long. The germline V gene encodes CDR1 MNHEY and CDR2 SMNVEV (reference sequence).

V gene TRBV6-5 combines with J gene TRBJ2-2; 7 nucleotides line up with TRBD1. Losses at the gene ends were 4 bases for V and 4 bases for J; bases not matched to a gene: 6. CDR3 length: 15 amino acids. The germline gives CDR1 MNHEY, CDR2 SVGAGI. For the CDR3, the DNA is TGTGCCAGCAGTTCCCGACAGGGAGCCACCGGGGAGCTGTTTTTT. Translating gives CASSSRQGATGELFF.

This sequence joins TRBV6-5 and TRBJ2-7; tentatively, D is TRBD2 (6 bases). The CDR3 has 15 amino acids. Germline lookup yields CDR1 MNHEY and CDR2 SVGAGI. V shed 6 bases and J shed 0 bases, with 15 bases lying between them. CDR3 DNA sequence: TGTGCCAGCAGACGACGGAGGGAGACCTCCTACGAGCAGTACTTC. Its translation is CASRRRRETSYEQYF.

The V call is TRBV6-1, the J call TRBJ1-1; no clear D. This CDR3 region has 12 residues. V was trimmed by 6 bases and J by 6 bases, leaving 11 bases between them. The V gene's germline CDR1 is MNHNS and CDR2 SASEGT. As DNA, the CDR3 is TGTGCCAGCAGGCACGGCGGCGCTGAAGCTTTCTTT. It codes for CASRHGGAEAFF.

The chain's CDR3 is CASSQFCSGADTEAFF. In DNA, the CDR3 is TGCGCCAGCAGTCAATTTTGCTCAGGGGCAGACACTGAAGCTTTCTTT. The chain uses TRBV23-1 and TRBJ1-1, with a weak D call TRBD1 (6 bases). TRBV23-1 is recorded as an ORF, its role being uncertain. The V end was cut by 1 base, the J end by 3 bases, with 15 bases between. The CDR3 is 16 residues long.

Written as DNA, the CDR3 is TGTGCCAGCTCACCGTTCCCCGGGACAACCGTAGACTCCTACGAGCAGTACTTC. It translates to CASSPFPGTTVDSYEQYF. The V call is TRBV18, the J call TRBJ2-7; D is possibly TRBD1 (6 bases). The CDR3 spans 18 residues. Trimming left V 3 bases short and J 0 bases short, with 21 bases between. Germline V gives CDR1 KGHSH, CDR2 LQKENI.

V and J are TRBV5-1 and TRBJ2-5; D is unresolved. With 1 base removed from V and 5 bases from J, the gap between germline ends came to 12 bases. Germline assignment: CDR1 SGHRS and CDR2 YFSETQ. The CDR3 runs to 14 residues. CDR3 in amino acids: CASSLIQEGETQYF. CDR3 coding DNA: TGCGCCAGCAGCTTGATTCAGGAAGGGGAGACCCAGTACTTC.